This T cell receptor beta chain is from a study of metastatic and nonmetastatic thyroid tumors. Study details: Thyroid patients, malignant and benign, had repertoires compared across blood and tumor or nodule tissue. Study results and limitations: The reported finding was significantly higher TCR beta diversity in malignant thyroid tumors relative to benign nodules, in blood and tumor.

Each patient came to thyroid surgery without any prior treatment (of any kind). V was clipped by 0 bases and J by 5 bases, with 11 bases between them. The CDR3 has 14 amino acids. Per the germline V gene, CDR1 is DFQATT and CDR2 is SNEGSKA (reference sequence). Notes on this clone: The antigen is unknown.

Under the authors' procedure: For papillary thyroid cancer, a distant-metastasis classifier was constructed from CDR3 differences observed across clinicopathological groups. TCRdb re-called the PCR reads through MiXCR. The authors' filters were not applied to this entry. Of over 25,000 clones in the sample, about 18% were seen once. This sequence was found in a female donor with papillary thyroid cancer or a benign thyroid nodule (not recorded which). Some clones in this sample may be carry-over from other donors' samples. Material for sequencing was blood. The chain has TRBV20-1 and TRBJ2-1; D is unresolved. Here the CDR3 reads CSAREAPRDNEQFF. CDR3 sequence (DNA): TGCAGTGCTAGAGAGGCCCCTAGAGACAATGAGCAGTTCTTC.